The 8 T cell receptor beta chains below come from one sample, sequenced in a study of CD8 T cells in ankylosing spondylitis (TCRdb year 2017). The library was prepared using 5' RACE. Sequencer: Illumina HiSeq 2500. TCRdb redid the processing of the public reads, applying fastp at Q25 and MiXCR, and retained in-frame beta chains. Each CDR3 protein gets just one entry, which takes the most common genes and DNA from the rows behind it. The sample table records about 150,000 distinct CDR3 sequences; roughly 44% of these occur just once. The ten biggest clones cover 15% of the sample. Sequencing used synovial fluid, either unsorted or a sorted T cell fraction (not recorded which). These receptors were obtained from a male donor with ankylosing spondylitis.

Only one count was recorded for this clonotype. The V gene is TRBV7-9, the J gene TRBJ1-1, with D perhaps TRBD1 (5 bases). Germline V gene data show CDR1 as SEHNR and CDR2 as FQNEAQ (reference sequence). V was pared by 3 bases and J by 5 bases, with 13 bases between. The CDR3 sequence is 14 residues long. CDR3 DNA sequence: TGTGCCAGCAGCTTGTGGGGCCCTGGGACTGAAGCTTTCTTT. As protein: CASSLWGPGTEAFF.

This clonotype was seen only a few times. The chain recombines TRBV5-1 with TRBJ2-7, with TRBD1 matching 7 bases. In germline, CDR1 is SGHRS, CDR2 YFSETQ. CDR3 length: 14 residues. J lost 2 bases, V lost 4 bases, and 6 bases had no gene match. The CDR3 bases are TGCGCCAGCAGCCTTACGGGACAGCCCTACGAGCAGTACTTC. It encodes CASSLTGQPYEQYF.

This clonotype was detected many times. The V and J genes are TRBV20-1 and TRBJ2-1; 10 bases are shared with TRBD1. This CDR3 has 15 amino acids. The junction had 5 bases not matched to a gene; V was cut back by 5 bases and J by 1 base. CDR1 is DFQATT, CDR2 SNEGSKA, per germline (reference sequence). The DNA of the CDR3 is TGCAGTGCTGGGACAGGGGCGACATCCTACAATGAGCAGTTCTTC. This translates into CSAGTGATSYNEQFF.

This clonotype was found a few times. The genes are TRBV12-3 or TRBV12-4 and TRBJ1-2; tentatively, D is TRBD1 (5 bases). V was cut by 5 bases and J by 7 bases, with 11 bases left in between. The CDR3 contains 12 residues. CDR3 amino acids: CASSLGRGGYTF. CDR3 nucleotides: TGTGCCAGCAGTCTCGGGAGGGGTGGCTACACCTTC.

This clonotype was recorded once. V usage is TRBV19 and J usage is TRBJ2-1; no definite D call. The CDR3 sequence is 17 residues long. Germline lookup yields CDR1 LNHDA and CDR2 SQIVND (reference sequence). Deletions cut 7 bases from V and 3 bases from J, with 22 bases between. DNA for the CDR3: TGTGCCAGTACCCCGGCGGCAGCAGTAGCCGGCTACAATGAGCAGTTCTTC. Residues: CASTPAAAVAGYNEQFF.

The CDR3 is CASSLWTGDGYTF. CDR3 in DNA: TGTGCCAGCAGCCTATGGACAGGGGATGGCTACACCTTC. The rearrangement uses TRBV3-1 and TRBJ1-2; 9 nucleotides agree with TRBD1. The junction had 3 bases not matched to a gene; V was cut back by 4 bases and J by 6 bases. Germline V gene data show CDR1 as LGHDT and CDR2 as YNNKEL (reference sequence). The CDR3 totals 13 residues.

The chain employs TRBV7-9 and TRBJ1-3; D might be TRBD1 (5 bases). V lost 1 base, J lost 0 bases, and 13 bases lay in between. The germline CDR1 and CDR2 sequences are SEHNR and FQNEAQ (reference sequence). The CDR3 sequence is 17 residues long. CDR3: CASSLEAAQVSGNTIYF. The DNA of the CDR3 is TGTGCCAGCAGCTTAGAAGCCGCACAGGTCTCTGGAAACACCATATATTTT.

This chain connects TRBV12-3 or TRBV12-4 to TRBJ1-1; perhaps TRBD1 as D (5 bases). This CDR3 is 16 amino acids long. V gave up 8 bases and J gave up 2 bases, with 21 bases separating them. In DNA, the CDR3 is TGTGCCAGCTCCCATCGGGGGGGGTGGATAAACACTGAAGCTTTCTTT. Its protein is CASSHRGGWINTEAFF.